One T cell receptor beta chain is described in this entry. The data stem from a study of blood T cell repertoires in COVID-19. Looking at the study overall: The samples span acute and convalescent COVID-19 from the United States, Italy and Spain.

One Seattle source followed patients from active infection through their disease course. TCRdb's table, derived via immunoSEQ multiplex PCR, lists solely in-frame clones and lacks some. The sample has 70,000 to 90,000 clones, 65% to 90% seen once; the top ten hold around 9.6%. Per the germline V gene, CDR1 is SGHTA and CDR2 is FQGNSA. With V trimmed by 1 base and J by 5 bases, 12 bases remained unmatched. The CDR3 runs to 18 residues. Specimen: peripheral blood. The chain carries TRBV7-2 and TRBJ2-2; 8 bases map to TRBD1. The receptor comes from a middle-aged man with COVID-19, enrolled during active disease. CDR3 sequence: CASSLEVSGGGFTGELFF. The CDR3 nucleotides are TGTGCCAGCAGCTTAGAGGTGTCAGGGGGCGGGTTTACCGGGGAGCTGTTTTTT.